This T cell receptor beta chain is drawn from a study of monozygotic twins with inflammatory bowel disease (dated by TCRdb to between 2019 and 2020). Background on the whole study: The full study comprised 28 monozygotic twin pairs: nine German pairs (four IBD-concordant, five IBD-discordant) and 19 IBD-discordant Danish pairs. Disease-associated traits were sought mainly through comparisons between IBD patients and their genetically identical healthy co-twins within discordant pairs. Each individual had, on average, about 151 000 unique TCRalpha sequences and 181 000 unique TCRbeta sequences available for analysis.

Here is what the overall study found, with its caveats: TCRbeta repertoire diversity, by inverse Simpson index, was decreased in IBD patients compared with their healthy co-twins. Because patients received different immunosuppressive treatments, the repertoires may have picked up extra background noise and variability between individuals. No single strong signal or clonotype linked to IBD turned up in the results, so the idea that one exists was not supported. Compared with healthy twins, IBD patients shared fewer clonotypes with other individuals, and the difference was most pronounced in patients with signs of disease activity. The analysis was unable to tell apart different T cell subtypes. Repertoire similarity did not differ between concordant and discordant twins, possibly due to limited statistical power.

To note about this clonotype: Its antigen has not been determined.

Library preparation used 5' RACE. The input for every TCR library was 3,500 to 4,500 ng of total RNA. For each sample, cDNA synthesis with SMARTScribe reverse transcriptase was split into eight separate reactions. During cDNA synthesis, template switching was used to introduce unique molecular identifiers that contained a 6-nucleotide sample barcode. Amplification of TCRalpha and TCRbeta cDNA involved two nested PCRs of roughly 17 and 9 cycles, and each PCR was followed by bead purification. Before amplification, cDNA was treated with uracil DNA-glycosylase and purified using the QIAquick PCR purification kit. The second PCR was the step at which Illumina TruSeq-compatible adapters and sample-specific barcodes were added. Library quality and concentration were checked on TapeStation and Qubit, and libraries were pooled at around 4.9 ng each. Sequencing of pooled libraries was carried out on an Illumina HiSeq2500 single-index Rapid Run using 2 x 100 bp reads and custom sequencing primers. Per the source publication's procedure: MiGEC version 1.2.6 was used for UMI-based consensus assembly to correct PCR and sequencing errors. MiXCR version 2.1.1 was used for V(D)J alignment, clonotype assembly and CDR3 extraction. Gene usage, clonotype sharing and MAIT/NKT TCR abundance were normalised by analysing the top 1000, 10 000 and 20 000 clonotypes per sample. Diversity was computed as the inverse Simpson index with the vegan R package after downsampling to 27 000 UMIs. Paired Mann-Whitney U tests were applied to discordant twin pairs, with Benjamini-Hochberg correction for multiple testing. Each entry corresponds to one CDR3 protein sequence from reads that TCRdb reprocessed, and DNA is not given. The V and J calls here are based on TCRdb, not the publication. The table of this sample itemizes some 99,000 distinct CDR3 sequences. 12% of the sample is taken by the ten largest.

From each donor, an approximately 2.3 ml peripheral blood sample was collected into PAXgene tubes and kept at -80 degrees C. Without any T cell sorting, total RNA was extracted from whole blood using the PAXgene blood miRNA kit on an automated QIAcube. Peripheral blood from monozygotic twin pairs who were concordant or discordant for inflammatory bowel disease underwent deep TCRalpha and TCRbeta repertoire profiling using unique molecular barcoding. Smoking habits were recorded for all twin pairs, with individuals classified as current, former or never smokers. The cysteine opens and the phenylalanine closes a CDR3 of 14 amino acids. Only the protein is on record. CDR1 MNHNS and CDR2 SASEGT are derived from the germline V gene.

Here the chain combines TRBV6-1 and TRBJ2-5; TCRdb's D gene call, TRBD2, goes unchecked for lack of DNA. The TCR comes from a human donor with ulcerative colitis or Crohn's disease, or a healthy co-twin of an affected twin (not recorded which). Sequencing was carried out using blood. The CDR3 region reads CASSSGTNQETQYF.